The rows below give T cell receptor beta chains drawn from one sample of a study of OX40 agonist ivuxolimab in advanced cancers. The data were produced by immunoSEQ multiplex PCR, yet TCRdb's version contains in-frame clones alone and is incomplete. Of more than 65,000 clones in the sample, approximately 90% were seen once. The material sequenced was CD4+ or CD8+ T cells sorted from blood, taken in a trial of the OX40 agonist ivuxolimab. The receptors were gathered from an adult with an advanced solid tumor such as melanoma, head and neck, liver or kidney cancer. Both conserved end residues are part of each CDR3. D genes are given only for firm matches. Where a row states a size, it is once, few, many or the class of an expanded clone; other rows omit it.

d_call clone_size v_call cdr3_length cdr3_aa
. . TRBV2 13 CASSAQVETEAFF
. . TRBV28 18 CASSSRVGLVSSGNTIYF
TRBD1 . TRBV18 13 CASSGTEPYEQYF
. . TRBV5-1 12 CASSRDGETQYF
. . TRBV28 14 CASSFGPLNTEAFF
. . TRBV5-5 15 CASSQDSLPNEKLFF
TRBD2 . TRBV6-1 14 CASKERGMGDTQYF
. . TRBV29-1 13 CSVGPGGQETQYF
. . TRBV5-1 15 CASSLNSATNEKLFF
TRBD2 . TRBV5-1 15 CASSLSELAGGPQFF
. . TRBV15 14 CATSRGGSSYEQYF
. . TRBV11-2 15 CASSLAQRYTGELFF
TRBD1 . TRBV6-1 16 CASSERRTGSNYGYTF
. . TRBV5-1 16 CASFENAGSSTDTQYF
TRBD1 . TRBV30 15 CAWSRRDRGYNEQFF
TRBD1 . TRBV11-2 16 CASSLPGQGARTEAFF
. . TRBV5-6 19 CASSSPRGGQASYNSPLHF
. . TRBV6-5 12 CATSFGNTEAFF
TRBD1 . TRBV6-5 14 CASSRQGHTGELFF
TRBD1 . TRBV6-4 14 CASREQGARTEAFF
. once TRBV4-1 17 CASSQDLTGAEDEKLFF
TRBD1 . TRBV18 15 CASSRGQGSNSPLHF
. . TRBV7-7 14 CASSPLGPGYEQYF
. . TRBV27 15 CASSVSLALRETQYF
. . TRBV5-1 15 CARAAGGQKSWTQYF
TRBD1 . TRBV2 16 CASPYQRADRAAGYTF
. . TRBV2 14 CASRDDRNYQPQHF
TRBD1 once TRBV5-5 15 CASSLGGQGVSPLHF
TRBD2 . TRBV27 14 CASRGEGKSYEQYF
TRBD1 . TRBV7-3 13 CASSPDRGNGYTF
. . TRBV7-9 13 CASSLTQTDTQYF
. . TRBV5-1 16 CASSLAGGVAGETQYF
TRBD1 once TRBV25-1 13 CASRDRASYGYTF
TRBD1 . TRBV27 15 CASSSAGTGSYEQYF
. . TRBV19 14 CASSGGTRNTEAFF
. . TRBV10-3 14 CAISESIRGQPQHF
. . TRBV10-1 13 CASSKFNNSPLHF
TRBD1 . TRBV10-1 16 CASRLQGTYSNQPQHF
TRBD1 . TRBV9 16 CASSVSGGSTGNTIYF
. once TRBV18 14 CASSPPGMNTEAFF
. once TRBV2 13 CASSDRQWDEQFF
. . TRBV19 14 CASSIKGLTYEQYF
. . TRBV23-1 16 CASSQSSRSSSYEQYF
TRBD1 . TRBV5-4 15 CASSLDRGDVYGYTF
. . TRBV5-1 16 CASSLVPENFHSPLHF